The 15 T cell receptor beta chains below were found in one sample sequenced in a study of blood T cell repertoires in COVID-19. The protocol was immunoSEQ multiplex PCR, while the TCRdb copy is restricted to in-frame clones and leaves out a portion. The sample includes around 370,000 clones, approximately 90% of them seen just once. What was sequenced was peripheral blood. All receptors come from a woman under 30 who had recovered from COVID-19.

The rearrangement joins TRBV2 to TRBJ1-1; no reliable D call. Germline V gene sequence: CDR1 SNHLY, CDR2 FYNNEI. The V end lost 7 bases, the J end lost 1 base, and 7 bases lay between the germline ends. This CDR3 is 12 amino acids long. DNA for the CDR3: TGTGCCAGCACGCGGTCGAACACTGAAGCTTTCTTT. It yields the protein CASTRSNTEAFF.

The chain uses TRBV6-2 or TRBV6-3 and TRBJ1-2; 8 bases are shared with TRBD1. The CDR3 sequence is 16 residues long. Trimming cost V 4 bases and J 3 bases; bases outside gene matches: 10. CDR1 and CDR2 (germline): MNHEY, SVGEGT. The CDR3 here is CASSFGTGKMDYGYTF. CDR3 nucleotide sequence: TGTGCCAGCAGTTTTGGGACAGGCAAAATGGACTATGGCTACACCTTC.

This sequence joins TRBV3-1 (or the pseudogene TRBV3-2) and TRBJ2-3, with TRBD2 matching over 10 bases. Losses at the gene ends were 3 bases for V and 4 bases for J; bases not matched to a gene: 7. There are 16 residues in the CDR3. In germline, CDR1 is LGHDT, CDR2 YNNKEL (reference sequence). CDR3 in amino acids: CASSQRSGRAADTQYF. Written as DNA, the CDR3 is TGTGCCAGCAGCCAGCGGAGCGGGAGGGCCGCAGATACGCAGTATTTT.

As DNA, the CDR3 is TGTGCCAGCAGCTTACGGGACGGGAGCTCCTACGAGCAGTACGTC. This sequence encodes CASSLRDGSSYEQYV. The chain employs TRBV7-2 and TRBJ2-7, with a possible D match to TRBD2 (6 bases). CDR3 length: 15 residues. Per germline, CDR1 SGHTA and CDR2 FQGNSA. Trimming shortened V by 2 bases and J by 0 bases, and 11 bases separated the two germline ends.

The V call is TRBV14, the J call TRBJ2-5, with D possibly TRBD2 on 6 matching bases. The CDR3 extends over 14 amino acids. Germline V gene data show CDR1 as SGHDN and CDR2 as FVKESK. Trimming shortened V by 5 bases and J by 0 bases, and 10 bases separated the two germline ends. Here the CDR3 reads CASSAAGYQETQYF. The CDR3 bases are TGTGCCAGCAGCGCCGCGGGGTACCAAGAGACCCAGTACTTC.

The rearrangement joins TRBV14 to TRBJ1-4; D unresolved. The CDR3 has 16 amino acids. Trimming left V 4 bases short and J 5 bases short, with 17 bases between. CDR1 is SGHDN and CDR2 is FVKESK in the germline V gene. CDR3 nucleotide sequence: TGTGCCAGCAGCCGAGGCGGGCTACAAAGAAATGAAAAACTGTTTTTT. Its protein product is CASSRGGLQRNEKLFF.

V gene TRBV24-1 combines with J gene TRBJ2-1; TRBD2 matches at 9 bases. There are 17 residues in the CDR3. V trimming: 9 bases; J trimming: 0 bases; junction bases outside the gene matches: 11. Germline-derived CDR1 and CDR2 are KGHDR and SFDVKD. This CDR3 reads CATEPTSGSYSYNEQFF. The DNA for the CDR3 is TGTGCCACCGAACCGACTAGCGGCTCGTACTCCTACAATGAGCAGTTCTTC.

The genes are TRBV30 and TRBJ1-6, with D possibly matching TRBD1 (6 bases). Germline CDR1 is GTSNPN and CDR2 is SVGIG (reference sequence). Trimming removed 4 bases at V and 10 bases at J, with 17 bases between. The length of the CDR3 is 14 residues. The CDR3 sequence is CAWTVRQDRSPLHF. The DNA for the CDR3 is TGTGCCTGGACAGTTCGACAGGACCGATCACCCCTCCACTTT.

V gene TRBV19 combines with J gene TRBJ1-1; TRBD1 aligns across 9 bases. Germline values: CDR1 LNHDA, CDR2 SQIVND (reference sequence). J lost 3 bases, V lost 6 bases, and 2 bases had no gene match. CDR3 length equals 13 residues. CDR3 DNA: TGTGCCAGTAGAAGGACAGGGGACACTGAAGCTTTCTTT. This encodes CASRRTGDTEAFF.

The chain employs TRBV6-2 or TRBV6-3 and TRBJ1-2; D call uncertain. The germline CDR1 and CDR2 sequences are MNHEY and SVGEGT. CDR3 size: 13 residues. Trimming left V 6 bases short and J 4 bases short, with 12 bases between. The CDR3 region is CASSPGGLYGYTF. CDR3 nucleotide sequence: TGTGCCAGCAGCCCCGGAGGGCTCTATGGCTACACCTTC.

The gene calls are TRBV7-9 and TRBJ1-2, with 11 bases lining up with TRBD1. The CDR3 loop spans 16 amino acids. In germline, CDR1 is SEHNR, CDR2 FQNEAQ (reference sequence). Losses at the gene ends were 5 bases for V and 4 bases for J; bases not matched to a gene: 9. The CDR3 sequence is CASSGRGQGASYGYTF. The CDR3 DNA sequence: TGTGCCAGCAGCGGACGCGGACAGGGGGCCTCCTATGGCTACACCTTC. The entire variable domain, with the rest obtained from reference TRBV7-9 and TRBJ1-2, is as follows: DTGVSQNPRHKITKRGQNVTFRCDPISEHNRLYWYRQTLGQGPEFLTYFQNEAQLEKSRLLSDRFSAERPKGSFSTLEIQRTEQGDSAMYLCASSGRGQGASYGYTFGSGTRLTVV.

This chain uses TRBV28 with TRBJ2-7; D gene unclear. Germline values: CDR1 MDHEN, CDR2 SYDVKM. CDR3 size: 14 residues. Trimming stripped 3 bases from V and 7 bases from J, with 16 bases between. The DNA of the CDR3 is TGTGCCAGCAGTTTTATAAGGTCGGCGGCGGAGCAGTACGTC. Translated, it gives CASSFIRSAAEQYV.

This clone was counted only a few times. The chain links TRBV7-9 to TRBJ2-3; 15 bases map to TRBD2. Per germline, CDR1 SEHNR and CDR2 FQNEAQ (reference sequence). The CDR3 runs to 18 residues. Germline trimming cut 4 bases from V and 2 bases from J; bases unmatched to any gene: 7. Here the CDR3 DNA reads TGTGCCAGCAGCTCGCGGACTAGCGGGAGGGAGCACACAGATACGCAGTATTTT. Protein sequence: CASSSRTSGREHTDTQYF.

DNA for the CDR3: TGTGCCTGGAGACGACAGGGAATCACCGGGGAGCTGTTTTTT. Amino acid sequence: CAWRRQGITGELFF. The chain uses TRBV30 and TRBJ2-2; TRBD1 matches 7 bases. Germline V gives CDR1 GTSNPN, CDR2 SVGIG (reference sequence). V was clipped by 3 bases and J by 4 bases; unmatched bases: 5. The CDR3 has 14 amino acids.

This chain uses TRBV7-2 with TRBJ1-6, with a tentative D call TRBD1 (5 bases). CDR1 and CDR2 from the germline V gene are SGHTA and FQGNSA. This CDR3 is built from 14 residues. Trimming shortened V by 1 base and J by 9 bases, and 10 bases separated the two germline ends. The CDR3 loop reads CASSLGGVGSPLHF. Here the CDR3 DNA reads TGTGCCAGCAGCTTAGGGGGCGTAGGTTCACCCCTCCACTTT.